This entry lists 25 T cell receptor beta chains sequenced from one sample in a study of control samples from healthy donors and cancer patients. Libraries were prepared by immunoSEQ multiplex PCR; TCRdb keeps only in-frame clonotypes and omits some of them. The sample lists 10,000 or so clones, approximately 91% occurring once. The sample taken for sequencing was PBMCs. Receptor source: a man in his 60s with colorectal cancer.

The V and J genes are TRBV4-3 and TRBJ1-1; D is unresolved. The CDR3 extends over 13 amino acids. Looked up from germline, CDR1 is LGHNA and CDR2 is YSLEER. The V and J ends lost 0 bases and 10 bases respectively, with 12 bases between them. In DNA form, the CDR3 reads TGCGCCAGCAGCCAAGAGTTGGGCATACGAGCTTTCTTT. It encodes CASSQELGIRAFF.

The chain has TRBV5-4 and TRBJ2-3, with TRBD2 matching over 14 bases. The germline V gene encodes CDR1 SGHNT and CDR2 YYREEE (reference sequence). The CDR3 is 18 residues long. The J segment lost 1 base and the V segment lost 5 bases, leaving 9 bases of the junction unmatched. The DNA of the CDR3 is TGTGCCAGCAGGCACGGACTAGCGGGGGGCGGGGGCACAGATACGCAGTATTTT. This translates into CASRHGLAGGGGTDTQYF. Together with reference TRBV5-4 and TRBJ2-3, the CDR3 gives the full variable domain: ETGVTQSPTHLIKTRGQQVTLRCSSQSGHNTVSWYQQALGQGPQFIFQYYREEENGRGNFPPRFSGLQFPNYSSELNVNALELDDSALYLCASRHGLAGGGGTDTQYFGPGTRLTVL.

The rearrangement joins TRBV7-3 to TRBJ2-1; tentative D call: TRBD2 (6 bases). The germline V and J ends were trimmed by 5 bases and 4 bases, with 12 bases remaining between them. The V gene's germline CDR1 is SGHTA and CDR2 FQGTGA. The CDR3 length is 14 residues. The CDR3 loop reads CASSPGSHYNEQFF. CDR3 in DNA: TGTGCCAGCAGCCCCGGGAGCCATTACAATGAGCAGTTCTTC.

In its sample, this clone was seen a few times. V gene TRBV6-1 combines with J gene TRBJ1-1, with a weak D call TRBD1 (5 bases). CDR3 size: 16 residues. V was pared by 3 bases and J by 3 bases, with 17 bases between. The germline V gene encodes CDR1 MNHNS and CDR2 SASEGT. The CDR3 reads CASSDGTRRGYTEAFF. In DNA, the CDR3 is TGTGCCAGCAGTGATGGGACTCGACGTGGGTACACTGAAGCTTTCTTT.

J is TRBJ2-3 and V is TRBV5-4; D is perhaps TRBD2 (5 bases). Germline V lookup: CDR1 SGHNT, CDR2 YYREEE (reference sequence). CDR3 length: 14 amino acids. V lost 4 bases and J 4 bases, leaving 13 bases between the germline ends. CDR3 in DNA: TGTGCCAGCAGCCCCCAGGCGGAGGCAGATACGCAGTATTTT. Translating it yields CASSPQAEADTQYF.

Only a few counts were recorded for this clone. The V and J genes are TRBV4-3 and TRBJ1-6; 7 nucleotides align to TRBD1. This CDR3 is built from 16 residues. The ends lost 1 base at V and 10 bases at J; junction bases unmatched: 10. CDR1 and CDR2 from the germline V gene are LGHNA and YSLEER. CDR3 bases: TGCGCCAGCAGCCAAGGAACCGGGACAGAGGGATCACCCCTCCACTTT. Amino acid sequence: CASSQGTGTEGSPLHF.

The genes are TRBV2 and TRBJ1-5, with D perhaps TRBD1 (6 bases). Germline CDR1 reads SNHLY; CDR2 reads FYNNEI. The CDR3 extends over 15 amino acids. Trimming stripped 5 bases from V and 3 bases from J, with 14 bases between. In DNA form, the CDR3 reads TGTGCCAGCAGTCAACAGGGTTGGAACAATCAGCCCCAGCATTTT. Amino acids: CASSQQGWNNQPQHF.

The chain couples TRBV14 to TRBJ1-4, with a tentative D call TRBD1 (5 bases). The germline gives CDR1 SGHDN, CDR2 FVKESK. There are 16 residues in the CDR3. V lost 0 bases to trimming and J lost 5 bases, with 13 bases between them. The CDR3 sequence: CASSQDGGRRNEKLFF. Here the CDR3 DNA reads TGTGCCAGCAGCCAAGATGGGGGACGGAGGAATGAAAAACTGTTTTTT. Using reference TRBV14 and TRBJ1-4 for the parts outside the CDR3, the full variable domain is EAGVTQFPSHSVIEKGQTVTLRCDPISGHDNLYWYRRVMGKEIKFLLHFVKESKQDESGMPNNRFLAERTGGTYSTLKVQPAELEDSGVYFCASSQDGGRRNEKLFFGSGTQLSVL.

The chain links TRBV7-3 to TRBJ2-2; 10 nucleotides agree with TRBD2. This CDR3 contains 16 residues. CDR1 and CDR2 from the germline V gene are SGHTA and FQGTGA. The V segment lost 2 bases and the J segment 6 bases; nucleotides outside the gene matches: 6. The CDR3 loop reads CASSLQRGGQPGELFF. The CDR3, as DNA: TGTGCCAGCAGCTTACAGCGGGGGGGCCAGCCCGGGGAGCTGTTTTTT.

The J gene is TRBJ2-3, the V gene TRBV4-1; TRBD2 might be the D (7 bases). The germline V gene has CDR1 MGHRA and CDR2 YSYEKL. The CDR3 loop spans 16 amino acids. The V and J ends lost 0 bases and 0 bases respectively, with 10 bases between them. The CDR3 spells CASSQERGPSTDTQYF. The CDR3 DNA follows: TGCGCCAGCAGCCAAGAGCGGGGGCCTAGCACAGATACGCAGTATTTT.

The rearrangement links TRBV11-2 to TRBJ2-1, with D possibly TRBD1 on 5 matching bases. The CDR3 is made up of 15 amino acids. Trimming cost V 5 bases and J 4 bases, with 15 bases left between them. The germline CDR1 and CDR2 sequences are SGHAT and FQNNGV. This CDR3 reads CASSVTVNIYNEQFF. CDR3 coding DNA: TGTGCCAGCAGCGTGACAGTGAACATATACAATGAGCAGTTCTTC.

The rearrangement joins TRBV7-9 to TRBJ1-4, with 9 bases fitting TRBD1. The germline V gene encodes CDR1 SEHNR and CDR2 FQNEAQ (reference sequence). This CDR3 is built from 17 residues. J gave up 7 bases and V 5 bases, and 14 bases lay outside the gene matches. CDR3 loop: CASSTGTGRADSEKLFF. The CDR3 coding sequence is TGTGCCAGCAGCACCGGGACAGGGCGCGCGGATAGTGAAAAACTGTTTTTT.

The chain combines TRBV5-8 with TRBJ2-1; the match to TRBD2 covers 7 bases. The J segment lost 5 bases and the V segment lost 6 bases, leaving 11 bases of the junction unmatched. CDR1 and CDR2 (germline): SGHTS, YDEGEE. The CDR3 has 15 residues. Here the CDR3 DNA reads TGTGCCAGCACCGACCGGCTAGCGGCGAACAATGAGCAGTTCTTC. Translating it yields CASTDRLAANNEQFF.

The CDR3 sequence: CASSLAGNGYTF. CDR3 nucleotide sequence: TGTGCCAGCAGTTTAGCGGGGAATGGCTACACCTTC. The chain carries TRBV28 and TRBJ1-2, with unresolved D. V lost 2 bases and J 6 bases, leaving 7 bases between the germline ends. The germline CDR1 and CDR2 sequences are MDHEN and SYDVKM. CDR3 size: 12 residues.

There are a few counts of this clone. V usage is TRBV4-3 and J usage is TRBJ2-5; D is uncertain. Germline CDR1 reads LGHNA; CDR2 reads YSLEER. V lost 1 base and J lost 2, with 8 bases in between. The CDR3 loop spans 14 amino acids. The CDR3 spells CASSQGLSQETQYF. The CDR3 DNA reads TGCGCCAGCAGCCAAGGACTGTCTCAAGAGACCCAGTACTTC.

The gene calls are TRBV9 and TRBJ2-2, with 9 bases matching TRBD1. Germline V gene lookup returns CDR1 SGDLS and CDR2 YYNGEE. The CDR3 loop spans 17 amino acids. V trimming: 4 bases; J trimming: 10 bases; junction bases outside the gene matches: 17. This CDR3 reads CASSSRWGDRVNEELFF. In DNA, the CDR3 is TGTGCCAGCAGCTCCCGTTGGGGGGACAGGGTGAATGAGGAGCTGTTTTTT. The entire variable domain, with the rest obtained from reference TRBV9 and TRBJ2-2, is as follows: DSGVTQTPKHLITATGQRVTLRCSPRSGDLSVYWYQQSLDQGLQFLIQYYNGEERAKGNILERFSAQQFPDLHSELNLSSLELGDSALYFCASSSRWGDRVNEELFFGEGSRLTVL.

As to this clone: The junction does not match germline at one end; this may be a read error. The same CDR3 is also encoded by other DNA sequences in this sample. V is TRBV4-1 and J is TRBJ1-1; tentatively, D is TRBD1 (6 bases). Germline-derived CDR1 and CDR2 are MGHRA and YSYEKL. The CDR3 is 15 amino acids. The CDR3 sequence is CASSRDNREGTEAFF. The CDR3 coding sequence is TGCGCTAGCAGCCGAGACAACAGGGAGGGCACTGAAGCTTTCTTT.

V is TRBV4-1 and J is TRBJ1-1; D perhaps matches TRBD1 (6 bases). Looked up from germline, CDR1 is MGHRA and CDR2 is YSYEKL. The CDR3 runs 13 residues. V was pared by 4 bases and J by 8 bases, with 14 bases between. The CDR3 nucleotides are TGCGCCAGCAGCCGCAACAGGGTAAGCGAAGCTTTCTTT. As protein: CASSRNRVSEAFF.

This chain connects TRBV5-4 to TRBJ2-5; TRBD2 matches at 8 bases. Germline values: CDR1 SGHNT, CDR2 YYREEE (reference sequence). V was clipped by 7 bases and J by 3 bases; unmatched bases: 8. The CDR3 spans 14 residues. CDR3 bases: TGTGCCAGCCGAACAACCGGGAGGGAAGAGACCCAGTACTTC. It specifies CASRTTGREETQYF. The full variable domain, its missing parts supplied by reference TRBV5-4 and TRBJ2-5, is ETGVTQSPTHLIKTRGQQVTLRCSSQSGHNTVSWYQQALGQGPQFIFQYYREEENGRGNFPPRFSGLQFPNYSSELNVNALELDDSALYLCASRTTGREETQYFGPGTRLLVL.

The rearrangement joins TRBV30 to TRBJ1-2, with D unresolved. This CDR3 spans 13 amino acids. The ends were cut back, 7 bases at V and 0 bases at J, with 12 bases in the middle. Germline-derived CDR1 and CDR2 are GTSNPN and SVGIG (reference sequence). CDR3 region: CAFRQSPNYGYTF. The CDR3 DNA reads as TGTGCCTTCCGGCAGTCTCCTAACTATGGCTACACCTTC.

The chain recombines TRBV27 with TRBJ2-3; 9 bases line up with TRBD2. Germline V CDR1 and CDR2: MNHEY, SMNVEV (reference sequence). The CDR3 spans 17 residues. Germline trimming cut 4 bases from V and 0 bases from J; bases unmatched to any gene: 8. The CDR3 DNA reads TGTGCCAGCAGTTCCCTCTTAACTAGCGGGAGCACAGATACGCAGTATTTT. The encoded protein is CASSSLLTSGSTDTQYF.

The rearrangement uses TRBV5-1 and TRBJ2-7, with D perhaps TRBD1 or TRBD2 (6 bases each). Trimming removed 6 bases at V and 0 bases at J, with 10 bases between. The CDR3 loop spans 13 amino acids. The germline CDR1 and CDR2 sequences are SGHRS and YFSETQ. CDR3 bases: TGCGCCAGCATGGGGGGCGTCTCCTACGAGCAGTACTTC. Its protein product is CASMGGVSYEQYF.

The CDR3 protein is CASSLRTGNTGELFF. Written as DNA, the CDR3 is TGTGCCAGCAGCTTACGTACAGGGAACACCGGGGAGCTGTTTTTT. J is TRBJ2-2 and V is TRBV13; a possible D gene is TRBD1 (5 bases). Germline-derived CDR1 and CDR2 are PRHDT and FYEKMQ (reference sequence). The V and J ends lost 2 bases and 1 base respectively, with 8 bases between them. The CDR3 loop spans 15 amino acids.

V gene TRBV7-9 combines with J gene TRBJ1-2; D might be TRBD1 (5 bases). V lost 8 bases and J 1 base, leaving 23 bases between the germline ends. CDR1 is SEHNR and CDR2 is FQNEAQ in the germline V gene (reference sequence). This CDR3 is 17 amino acids long. The CDR3 protein is CASSPTPGRDRNYGYTF. CDR3 nucleotide sequence: TGTGCCAGCTCCCCCACCCCCGGCAGGGATCGTAACTATGGCTACACCTTC. The full variable domain, completed using reference TRBV7-9 and TRBJ1-2, is DTGVSQNPRHKITKRGQNVTFRCDPISEHNRLYWYRQTLGQGPEFLTYFQNEAQLEKSRLLSDRFSAERPKGSFSTLEIQRTEQGDSAMYLCASSPTPGRDRNYGYTFGSGTRLTVV.

The chain uses TRBV9 and TRBJ2-5; a possible D gene is TRBD2 (6 bases). There are 14 residues in the CDR3. Germline assignment: CDR1 SGDLS and CDR2 YYNGEE. Between the trimmed V and J ends, which lost 0 bases and 7 bases, there was a span of 13 bases. As DNA, the CDR3 is TGTGCCAGCAGCGTAGAACCGGGAGCGCGGACCCAGTACTTC. Translating gives CASSVEPGARTQYF.